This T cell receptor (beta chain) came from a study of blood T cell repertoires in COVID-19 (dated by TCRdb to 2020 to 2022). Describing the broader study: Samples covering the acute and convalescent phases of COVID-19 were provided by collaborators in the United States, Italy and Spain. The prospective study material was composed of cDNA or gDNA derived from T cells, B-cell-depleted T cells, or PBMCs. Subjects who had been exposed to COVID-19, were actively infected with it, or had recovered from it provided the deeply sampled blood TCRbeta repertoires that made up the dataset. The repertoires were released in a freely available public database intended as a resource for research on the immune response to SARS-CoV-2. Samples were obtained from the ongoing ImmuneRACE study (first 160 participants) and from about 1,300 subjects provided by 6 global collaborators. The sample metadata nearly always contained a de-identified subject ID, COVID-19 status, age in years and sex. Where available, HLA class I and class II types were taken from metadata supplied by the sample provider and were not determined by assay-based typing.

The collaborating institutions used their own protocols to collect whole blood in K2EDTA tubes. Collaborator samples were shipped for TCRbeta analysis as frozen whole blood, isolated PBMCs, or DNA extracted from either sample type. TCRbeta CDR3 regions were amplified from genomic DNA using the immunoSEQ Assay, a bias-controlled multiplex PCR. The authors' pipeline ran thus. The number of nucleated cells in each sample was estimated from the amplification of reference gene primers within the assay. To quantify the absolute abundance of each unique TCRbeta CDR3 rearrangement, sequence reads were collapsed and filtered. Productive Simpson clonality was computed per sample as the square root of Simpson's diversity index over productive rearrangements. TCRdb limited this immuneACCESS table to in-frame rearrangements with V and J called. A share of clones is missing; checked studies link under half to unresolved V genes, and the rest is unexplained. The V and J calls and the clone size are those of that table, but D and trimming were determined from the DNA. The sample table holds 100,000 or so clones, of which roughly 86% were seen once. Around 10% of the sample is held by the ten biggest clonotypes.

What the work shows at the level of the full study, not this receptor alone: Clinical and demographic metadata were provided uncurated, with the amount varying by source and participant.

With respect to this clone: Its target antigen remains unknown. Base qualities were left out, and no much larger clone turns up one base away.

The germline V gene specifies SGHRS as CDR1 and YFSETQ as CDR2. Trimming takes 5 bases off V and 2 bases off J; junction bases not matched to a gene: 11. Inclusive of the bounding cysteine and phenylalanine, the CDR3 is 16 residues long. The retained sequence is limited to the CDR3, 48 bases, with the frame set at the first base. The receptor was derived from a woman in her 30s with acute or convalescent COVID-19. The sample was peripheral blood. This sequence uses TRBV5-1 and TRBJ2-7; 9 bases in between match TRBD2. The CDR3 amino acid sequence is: CASSSASGLAPYEQYF. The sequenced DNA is TGCGCCAGCAGTTCTGCTTCGGGACTAGCCCCCTACGAGCAGTACTTC. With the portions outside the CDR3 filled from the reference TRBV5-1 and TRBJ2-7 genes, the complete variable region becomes KAGVTQTPRYLIKTRGQQVTLSCSPISGHRSVSWYQQTPGQGLQFLFEYFSETQRNKGNFPGRFSGRQFSNSRSEMNVSTLELGDSALYLCASSSASGLAPYEQYFGPGTRLTVT.